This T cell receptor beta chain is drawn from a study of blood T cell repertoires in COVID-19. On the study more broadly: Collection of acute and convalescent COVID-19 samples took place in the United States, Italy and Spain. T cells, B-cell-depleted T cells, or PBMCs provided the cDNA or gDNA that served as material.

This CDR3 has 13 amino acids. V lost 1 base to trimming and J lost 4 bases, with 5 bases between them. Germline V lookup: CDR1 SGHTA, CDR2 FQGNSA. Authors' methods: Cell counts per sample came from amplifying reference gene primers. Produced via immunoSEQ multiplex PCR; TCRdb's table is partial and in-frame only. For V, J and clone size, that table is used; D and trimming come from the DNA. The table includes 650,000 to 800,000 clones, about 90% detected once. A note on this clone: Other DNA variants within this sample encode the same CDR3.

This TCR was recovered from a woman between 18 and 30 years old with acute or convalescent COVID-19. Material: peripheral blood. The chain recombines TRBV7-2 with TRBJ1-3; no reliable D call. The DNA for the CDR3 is TGTGCCAGCAGCTTAGGCGGAGGAAACACCATATATTTT. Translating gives CASSLGGGNTIYF.